This TCR beta chain was identified during a study of T-cell memory formation after mild COVID-19. The CDR3 is 17 residues long. From germline, CDR1 is MNHEY and CDR2 SMNVEV (reference sequence). V was trimmed by 5 bases and J by 0 bases, leaving 17 bases between them. To note about this clonotype: Antigen: not known.

A single record per CDR3 protein comes from TCRdb applying MiXCR to the 5' RACE reads. The repertoire holds 240,000 or so distinct CDR3 sequences, with over 8.5% as singletons. Study-level findings and limits: Most CD4+ clones that shrank were in CM and EM, while CD8+ ones turned up in EMRA. There were some responding clones in pre-infection memory, which suggested that cross-reactive memory had joined.

This clonotype was sampled from a man younger than 35 who had mild COVID-19 (a few samples of this study predate the infection). Cell type and time point are not known. Sequencing was carried out using PBMCs or a T cell subset sorted from them (not recorded which). This chain joins TRBV27 and TRBJ2-4; maybe TRBD2 (6 bases). The CDR3, as DNA: TGTGCCAGCAGTCTCGTGCGGGACCCCCGAGCCAAAAACATTCAGTACTTC. Its translation: CASSLVRDPRAKNIQYF.